Each of the 22 T cell receptor beta chains below was sequenced from the same sample in a study of shared T cell receptors in the human thymus. Libraries were prepared by immunoSEQ multiplex PCR; TCRdb keeps only in-frame clonotypes and omits some of them. Among roughly 410,000 clones listed, about 95% were seen once. The sequencing input was thymocytes. The receptors stem from a human donor.

This rearrangement joins TRBV28 to TRBJ1-5; TRBD1 aligns across 8 bases. V trimming: 4 bases; J trimming: 2 bases; junction bases outside the gene matches: 7. The CDR3 runs to 16 residues. Germline CDR1 reads MDHEN; CDR2 reads SYDVKM. In DNA form, the CDR3 reads TGTGCCAGCAGTTCACCCCGGGACAGGTGCAATCAGCCCCAGCATTTT. It translates to CASSSPRDRCNQPQHF.

V and J are TRBV6-5 and TRBJ2-7, with 7 bases fitting TRBD1. Germline loops: CDR1 MNHEY, CDR2 SVGAGI. V shed 4 bases, J shed 2 bases, and the junction held 8 bases outside the gene matches. The CDR3 sequence is 15 residues long. The chain's CDR3 is CASSSTGTDTYEQYF. CDR3 coding DNA: TGTGCCAGCAGTTCAACCGGGACAGATACCTACGAGCAGTACTTC.

This clone was counted a single time. The chain recombines TRBV7-8 with TRBJ1-2; no firm D call. The CDR3 is 19 residues long. The germline CDR1 and CDR2 sequences are SGHVS and FQNEAQ. V lost 10 bases, J lost 1 base, and 31 bases lay in between. In DNA, the CDR3 is TGTGCCACCTATGTTTTCCCCCCACAAAAGGAGGGCCTTAACTATGGCTACACCTTC. Amino acids: CATYVFPPQKEGLNYGYTF. The whole variable domain, filled in from reference TRBV7-8 and TRBJ1-2, reads GAGVSQSPRYKVAKRGQDVALRCDPISGHVSLFWYQQALGQGPEFLTYFQNEAQLDKSGLPSDRFFAERPEGSVSTLKIQRTQQEDSAVYLCATYVFPPQKEGLNYGYTFGSGTRLTVV.

This clone has a handful of counts. The chain employs TRBV28 and TRBJ2-2; TRBD2 matches at 8 bases. CDR3 length: 16 residues. The V gene end was trimmed by 5 bases and the J gene end by 5 bases; junction bases not matched to a gene: 10. Germline V gene lookup returns CDR1 MDHEN and CDR2 SYDVKM. The DNA for the CDR3 is TGTGCCAGCAGTCCCCAAAGCGGGAGAGTGACCGGGGAGCTGTTTTTT. Translating gives CASSPQSGRVTGELFF.

This clone has just one count. The J gene is TRBJ1-1, the V gene TRBV11-2; D remains ambiguous. Trimming took 4 bases from V and 3 from J, leaving 6 bases between them. Germline V lookup: CDR1 SGHAT, CDR2 FQNNGV. This CDR3 spans 12 amino acids. The DNA of the CDR3 is TGTGCCAGCAGCTCCCGGGACACTGAAGCTTTCTTT. This sequence encodes CASSSRDTEAFF.

The sample holds one count of this clone. The genes are TRBV11-2 and TRBJ1-3; tentatively, D is TRBD1 (5 bases). CDR1 is SGHAT, CDR2 FQNNGV, per germline. Deletions cut 1 base from V and 0 bases from J, with 10 bases between. There are 16 residues in the CDR3. The CDR3 nucleotides read TGTGCCAGCAGCTTAGCCGGGACCAGCTCTGGAAACACCATATATTTT. It encodes CASSLAGTSSGNTIYF.

This chain links TRBV9 with TRBJ2-1; D uncertain. Germline V lookup: CDR1 SGDLS, CDR2 YYNGEE. The CDR3 runs to 14 residues. Trimming left V 0 bases short and J 10 bases short, with 14 bases between. The CDR3 sequence is CASSVGAKVREQFF. The CDR3 DNA follows: TGTGCCAGCAGCGTAGGTGCCAAAGTGAGGGAGCAGTTCTTC.

The chain links TRBV19 to TRBJ1-5; D call uncertain. Trimming took off 6 bases at V and 5 bases at J, with 17 bases between the two ends. CDR3 length equals 15 residues. The germline V gene has CDR1 LNHDA and CDR2 SQIVND (reference sequence). CDR3 nucleotides: TGTGCCAGTAGCAGCCTACAAGAGAAGCATCAGCCCCAGCATTTT. Translated: CASSSLQEKHQPQHF.

V usage is TRBV25-1 and J usage is TRBJ1-1, with D possibly matching TRBD1 (6 bases). The CDR3 sequence is 17 residues long. CDR1 and CDR2 (germline): MGHDK, SYGVNS. V lost 7 bases and J lost 3, with 24 bases in between. CDR3: CASTRTWAGDPYTEAFF. The CDR3 nucleotides are TGTGCCAGCACCAGAACATGGGCAGGGGATCCGTACACTGAAGCTTTCTTT.

The CDR3 DNA reads TGCGCCAGCAGCCCACCTAACGGGACACCACCCGGTGGAAACACCATATATTTT. It codes for CASSPPNGTPPGGNTIYF. The chain links TRBV5-1 to TRBJ1-3; D might be TRBD1 (6 bases). V was trimmed by 4 bases and J by 3 bases, leaving 23 bases between them. The CDR3 contains 18 residues. The germline V gene encodes CDR1 SGHRS and CDR2 YFSETQ.

The gene calls are TRBV25-1 and TRBJ2-7; D not certain. CDR1 and CDR2 (germline): MGHDK, SYGVNS. CDR3 length equals 13 residues. V lost 5 bases and J 4 bases, leaving 12 bases between the germline ends. The CDR3 sequence: CASSPQTLYEQYF. The CDR3 DNA reads TGTGCCAGCAGTCCCCAAACCCTTTACGAGCAGTACTTC.

The chain combines TRBV28 with TRBJ2-3; the D gene is possibly TRBD1 (5 bases). Germline V gene lookup returns CDR1 MDHEN and CDR2 SYDVKM. This CDR3 comprises 17 residues. V was cut by 6 bases and J by 3 bases, with 22 bases left in between. The CDR3 DNA is TGTGCCAGCAGCCGCGCCCCAGGGTTTGGGCTAACAGATACGCAGTATTTT. As protein: CASSRAPGFGLTDTQYF. Drawing the rest from reference TRBV28 and TRBJ2-3, the complete variable domain is DVKVTQSSRYLVKRTGEKVFLECVQDMDHENMFWYRQDPGLGLRLIYFSYDVKMKEKGDIPEGYSVSREKKERFSLILESASTNQTSMYLCASSRAPGFGLTDTQYFGPGTRLTVL.

This chain's CDR3 is CASSLHPIGGYEQYF. CDR3 sequence (DNA): TGTGCCAGCAGTCTTCACCCAATAGGGGGCTACGAGCAGTACTTC. The V gene is TRBV7-3, the J gene TRBJ2-7, with a tentative D call TRBD1 (6 bases). This CDR3 has 15 amino acids. Germline V gene sequence: CDR1 SGHTA, CDR2 FQGTGA. Trimming pared 6 bases from V and 3 bases from J, leaving 18 bases between.

The V and J genes are TRBV14 and TRBJ2-7, with 15 positions matching TRBD2. CDR3 length: 21 amino acids. CDR1 and CDR2 from the germline V gene are SGHDN and FVKESK. V shed 0 bases, J shed 1 base, and the junction held 13 bases outside the gene matches. The CDR3 protein is CASSQDSPLNGTSGRSYEQYF. DNA for the CDR3: TGTGCCAGCAGCCAAGATTCCCCTTTAAACGGGACTAGCGGGAGGTCCTACGAGCAGTACTTC.

The chain combines TRBV30 with TRBJ2-3; 11 bases map to TRBD1. The length of the CDR3 is 16 residues. The V gene end was trimmed by 2 bases and the J gene end by 2 bases; junction bases not matched to a gene: 6. Germline V gene lookup returns CDR1 GTSNPN and CDR2 SVGIG (reference sequence). This chain's CDR3 is CAWSLRDRGYTDTQYF. For the CDR3, the DNA is TGTGCCTGGAGTCTCCGGGACAGGGGGTACACAGATACGCAGTATTTT.

The gene calls are TRBV27 and TRBJ1-3; TRBD1 agrees at 8 bases. Germline CDR1 MNHEY, CDR2 SMNVEV (reference sequence). J lost 2 bases, V lost 5 bases, and 8 bases had no gene match. The CDR3 extends over 16 amino acids. In nucleotides, the CDR3 is TGTGCCAGCAGTACGACAGGGGATAGTGCTGGAAACACCATATATTTT. Translating it yields CASSTTGDSAGNTIYF.

This chain uses TRBV18 with TRBJ2-1; D might be TRBD2 (6 bases). CDR1 and CDR2 from the germline V gene are KGHSH and LQKENI. The CDR3 has 19 amino acids. V lost 3 bases and J 4 bases, leaving 25 bases between the germline ends. The CDR3 nucleotides read TGTGCCAGCTCACCTTCCGGGACTCCAATTACCCCCGAATACAATGAGCAGTTCTTC. Its translation: CASSPSGTPITPEYNEQFF.

V gene TRBV23-1 combines with J gene TRBJ2-7; no clear D gene. TRBV23-1 is assigned to the ORF class and has an uncertain function. Trimming took off 0 bases at V and 0 bases at J, with 12 bases between the two ends. The CDR3 totals 16 residues. The CDR3 sequence is CASSQSYQDLSYEQYF. For the CDR3, the DNA is TGCGCCAGCAGTCAATCCTACCAGGACCTCTCCTACGAGCAGTACTTC.

This clone appeared once. This sequence joins TRBV28 and TRBJ2-3; 12 bases are shared with TRBD2. Looked up from germline, CDR1 is MDHEN and CDR2 is SYDVKM. CDR3 length: 16 amino acids. The V and J ends lost 4 bases and 5 bases, in that order; junction bases with no gene match: 7. The CDR3 protein is CASSSPSGRARDTQYF. Here the CDR3 DNA reads TGTGCCAGCAGTTCTCCTAGCGGGAGGGCCAGAGATACGCAGTATTTT.

V usage is TRBV23-1 and J usage is TRBJ1-5; tentatively, D is TRBD1 (5 bases). TRBV23-1 is recorded as an ORF, its role being uncertain. V lost 3 bases and J lost 0, with 12 bases in between. This CDR3 comprises 16 residues. The CDR3 nucleotides read TGCGCCAGCAGTCAGCCCAGGGCCCATAGCAATCAGCCCCAGCATTTT. This sequence encodes CASSQPRAHSNQPQHF.

The chain's CDR3 is CASTRLRTGEAFF. The CDR3 DNA follows: TGTGCCAGCACCAGGCTCCGGACAGGCGAAGCTTTCTTT. The rearrangement links TRBV28 to TRBJ1-1; 7 bases align to TRBD1. This CDR3 has 13 amino acids. J lost 8 bases, V lost 7 bases, and 10 bases had no gene match. In germline, CDR1 is MDHEN, CDR2 SYDVKM.

This clone appeared once. The CDR3 DNA follows: TGTGCCAGCAGCTTCGAAGGGACAGGGGGCGGGCAATCGATGGGCGAGCAGTACTTC. Its protein product is CASSFEGTGGGQSMGEQYF. The rearrangement joins TRBV7-6 to TRBJ2-7; 12 nucleotides match TRBD1. The V gene end was trimmed by 3 bases and the J gene end by 6 bases; junction bases not matched to a gene: 18. The germline gives CDR1 SGHVS, CDR2 FNYEAQ. The length of the CDR3 is 19 residues.